This is a list of T cell receptor beta chains from one sample in a study of quantifying T cell responses using KT2 cells. Each CDR3 protein is one row after TCRdb ran MiXCR on the UMI-ligation and nested PCR reads. The table records 25,000 to 35,000 distinct CDR3 sequences, around 10% of them present only once. Sequenced material: PBMCs spiked with cells of the T cell clone KT2. These receptors originate from a human donor. Both conserved end residues are part of each CDR3. D genes are given only for firm matches. The listing skips clone size in some rows; elsewhere it reads once, few, many or a size class.

D,J,V,size,CDR3,DNA
TRBD2,TRBJ2-1,TRBV13,many,CASTNGGEGHNEQFF,TGTGCCAGCACGAATGGGGGGGAAGGGCACAATGAGCAGTTCTTC
.,TRBJ2-1,TRBV4-2,many,CASSQEVEVRVYEQFF,TGTGCCAGCAGCCAAGAGGTCGAGGTCCGGGTCTATGAGCAGTTCTTC
.,TRBJ1-1,TRBV6-5,many,CASRILEVAEAFF,TGTGCCAGCAGGATTTTGGAGGTCGCTGAAGCTTTCTTT
TRBD2,TRBJ2-1,TRBV20-1,many,CSARSILAGYYNEQFF,TGCAGTGCCAGGAGCATTTTAGCGGGCTACTACAATGAGCAGTTCTTC
TRBD1,TRBJ1-5,TRBV29-1,many,CSISQGRDQPQHF,TGCAGCATTTCACAGGGGCGCGATCAGCCCCAGCATTTT
.,TRBJ2-3,TRBV7-8,.,CASSLVRGGDTQYF,TGTGCCAGCAGCTTAGTCAGAGGGGGGGATACGCAGTATTTT
.,TRBJ1-3,TRBV6-5,.,CASIGSGNTIYF,TGTGCCAGCATAGGCTCTGGAAACACCATATATTTT
.,TRBJ2-3,TRBV7-3,.,CASSLTAATDTQYF,TGTGCCAGCAGCTTAACGGCGGCGACAGATACGCAGTATTTT
.,TRBJ1-2,TRBV12-3/TRBV12-4,.,CASITTGDYYGYTF,TGTGCCAGCATCACAACCGGGGACTATTATGGCTACACCTTC
.,TRBJ1-5,TRBV20-1,few,CSARVGGAYSNQPQHF,TGCAGTGCTAGAGTCGGGGGTGCTTATAGCAATCAGCCCCAGCATTTT
.,TRBJ1-2,TRBV29-1,few,CSVEGYIYRDGYTF,TGCAGCGTTGAGGGGTACATCTACAGGGATGGCTACACCTTC
.,TRBJ1-4,TRBV11-2,many,CASSLAAGATEKLFF,TGTGCCAGCAGCTTAGCGGCAGGGGCGACTGAAAAACTGTTTTTT
.,TRBJ1-6,TRBV6-2/TRBV6-3,many,CASSYSAGYNSPLHF,TGTGCCAGCAGTTACTCTGCCGGGTATAATTCACCCCTCCACTTT
.,TRBJ2-1,TRBV2,.,CASSEARVLRGNEQFF,TGTGCCAGCAGTGAAGCGCGGGTCTTGAGGGGCAATGAGCAGTTCTTC
TRBD2,TRBJ2-1,TRBV5-5,.,CASSRRGGSNEQFF,TGTGCCAGCAGCCGTCGGGGGGGTTCGAATGAGCAGTTCTTC
.,TRBJ2-7,TRBV5-6,few,CASSFLGVNYEQYF,TGTGCCAGCAGCTTTCTCGGCGTCAACTACGAGCAGTACTTC
.,TRBJ2-7,TRBV2,few,CASSEQNEQHHEQYF,TGTGCCAGCAGTGAACAGAACGAACAGCACCACGAGCAGTACTTC
.,TRBJ1-1,TRBV9,few,CASSVVGRGMDTEAFF,TGTGCCAGCAGCGTAGTTGGTCGGGGGATGGACACTGAAGCTTTCTTT
.,TRBJ2-2,TRBV2,few,CASSELPPRLGTGELFF,TGTGCCAGCAGTGAACTCCCCCCAAGATTGGGCACCGGGGAGCTGTTTTTT
TRBD1,TRBJ1-5,TRBV12-3/TRBV12-4,few,CASRREDRANQPQHF,TGTGCCAGCAGACGAGAGGACAGGGCCAATCAGCCCCAGCATTTT
.,TRBJ1-2,TRBV11-2,.,CASSLGRVGPNYGYTF,TGTGCCAGCAGCTTAGGGCGCGTAGGTCCTAACTATGGCTACACCTTC
.,TRBJ1-2,TRBV12-3/TRBV12-4,few,CASSWNSGTANYGYTF,TGTGCCAGCAGTTGGAACTCCGGGACGGCTAACTATGGCTACACCTTC
.,TRBJ2-7,TRBV2,.,CASSLVLGVDEQYF,TGTGCCAGCAGCCTAGTCCTGGGCGTCGACGAGCAGTACTTC
.,TRBJ1-2,TRBV19,few,CASSSPGRYGYTF,TGTGCCAGTAGTTCCCCGGGACGTTATGGCTACACCTTC
.,TRBJ1-2,TRBV30,.,CAWSEVNYGYTF,TGTGCCTGGAGTGAGGTGAACTATGGCTACACCTTC
.,TRBJ2-7,TRBV7-8,many,CASSLEGTTYEQYF,TGTGCCAGCAGCTTAGAAGGTACGACCTACGAGCAGTACTTC
.,TRBJ2-1,TRBV5-1,few,CASSLSPGEMYEQFF,TGCGCCAGCAGCTTAAGTCCAGGGGAGATGTATGAGCAGTTCTTC
.,TRBJ2-1,TRBV19,few,CASSIVLEGSYDGRYNEQFF,TGTGCCAGTAGTATAGTTCTGGAAGGAAGTTACGACGGACGTTACAATGAGCAGTTCTTC
.,TRBJ1-5,TRBV3-1,many,CASSQGGGNQPQHF,TGTGCCAGCAGCCAAGGAGGTGGCAATCAGCCCCAGCATTTT
.,TRBJ1-6,TRBV18,many,CASSPPNWDSPLHF,TGTGCCAGCTCACCACCTAATTGGGATTCACCCCTCCACTTT
.,TRBJ2-3,TRBV7-9,.,CVSSHRAQSDTRYF,TGTGTCAGCAGCCACCGGGCTCAGTCAGATACGCGGTATTTT
TRBD1,TRBJ2-1,TRBV4-1,few,CASSQDGSGQGLDEQFF,TGCGCCAGCAGCCAAGATGGCAGTGGACAGGGCTTAGATGAGCAGTTCTTC
.,TRBJ1-1,TRBV20-1,.,CSARGPRGARLAFF,TGCAGTGCTAGAGGGCCAAGGGGCGCCAGATTGGCTTTCTTT
TRBD1,TRBJ2-1,TRBV6-4,.,CASSDGAGGDDEQFF,TGTGCCAGCAGTGACGGGGCAGGGGGCGATGATGAGCAGTTCTTC
.,TRBJ1-6,TRBV18,many,CASSPMYAQDNSPLHF,TGTGCCAGCTCACCAATGTACGCACAAGATAATTCACCCCTCCACTTT
.,TRBJ2-5,TRBV9,.,CASSVAGETARETQYF,TGTGCCAGCAGCGTAGCTGGTGAGACAGCTCGGGAGACCCAGTACTTC
TRBD1,TRBJ1-6,TRBV2,.,CATTKGDRKNSPLHF,TGTGCCACCACTAAAGGGGACAGAAAGAATTCACCCCTCCACTTT
TRBD2,TRBJ2-1,TRBV20-1,few,CSAPRSGRGSSSYNEQFF,TGCAGTGCTCCAAGGAGCGGGAGGGGATCGAGCTCCTACAATGAGCAGTTCTTC
.,TRBJ1-2,TRBV20-1,medium-sized,CSARELVSGGYTF,TGCAGTGCTAGAGAGCTGGTCTCAGGTGGCTACACCTTC
.,TRBJ1-6,TRBV27,few,CASSLRLRSPLHF,TGTGCCAGCAGTTTAAGGCTCCGTTCACCCCTCCACTTT
.,TRBJ2-2,TRBV12-3/TRBV12-4,many,CASRARPFVADANTGELFF,TGTGCCAGCAGAGCCCGCCCTTTCGTTGCGGACGCGAACACCGGGGAGCTGTTTTTT
TRBD1,TRBJ1-1,TRBV6-2/TRBV6-3,once,CASTQQGAYTEAFF,TGTGCCAGCACCCAACAGGGGGCTTATACTGAAGCTTTCTTT
.,TRBJ2-7,TRBV7-3,few,CASSLGGGGGYEQYF,TGTGCCAGCAGCTTGGGGGGAGGAGGGGGCTACGAGCAGTACTTC
TRBD1,TRBJ2-5,TRBV12-3/TRBV12-4,.,CASSFGDRDQETQYF,TGTGCCAGCAGTTTCGGGGACAGGGACCAAGAGACCCAGTACTTC